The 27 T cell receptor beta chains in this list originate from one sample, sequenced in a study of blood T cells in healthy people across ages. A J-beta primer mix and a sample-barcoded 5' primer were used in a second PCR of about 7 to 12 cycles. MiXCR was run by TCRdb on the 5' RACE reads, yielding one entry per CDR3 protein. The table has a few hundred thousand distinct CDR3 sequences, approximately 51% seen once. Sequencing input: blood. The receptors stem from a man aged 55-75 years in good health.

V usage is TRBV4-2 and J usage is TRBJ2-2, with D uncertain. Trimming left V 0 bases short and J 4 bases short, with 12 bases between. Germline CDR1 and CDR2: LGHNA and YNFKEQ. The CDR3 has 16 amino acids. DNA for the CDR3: TGTGCCAGCAGCCAAGAAGTGGGTAAGGCCACCGGGGAGCTGTTTTTT. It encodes CASSQEVGKATGELFF.

DNA of the CDR3: TGTGCCAGCAGTTTTAGTAGCGGGGTCACAGATACGCAGTATTTT. It codes for CASSFSSGVTDTQYF. The J gene is TRBJ2-3, the V gene TRBV12-3 or TRBV12-4; 8 positions match TRBD2. Germline trimming cut 3 bases from V and 2 bases from J; bases unmatched to any gene: 4. The CDR3 covers 15 residues.

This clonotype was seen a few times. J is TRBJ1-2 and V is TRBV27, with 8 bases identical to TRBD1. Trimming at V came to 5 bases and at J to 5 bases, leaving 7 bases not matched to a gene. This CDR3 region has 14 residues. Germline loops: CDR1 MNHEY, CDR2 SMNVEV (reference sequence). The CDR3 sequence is CASSGQGGSYGYTF. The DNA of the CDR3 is TGTGCCAGCAGTGGACAGGGTGGGAGTTATGGCTACACCTTC.

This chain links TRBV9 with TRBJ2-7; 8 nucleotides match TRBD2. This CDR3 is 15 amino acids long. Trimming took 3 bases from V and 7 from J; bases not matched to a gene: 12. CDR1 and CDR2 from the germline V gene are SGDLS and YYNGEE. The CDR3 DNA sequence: TGTGCCAGCAGCGACACTAGCGGCCCCTACAATGAGCAGTACTTC. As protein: CASSDTSGPYNEQYF.

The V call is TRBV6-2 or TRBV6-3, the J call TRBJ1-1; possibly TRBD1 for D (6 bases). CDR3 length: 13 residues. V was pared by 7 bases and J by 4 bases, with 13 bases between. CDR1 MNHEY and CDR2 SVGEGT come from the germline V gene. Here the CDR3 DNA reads TGTGCCAGCACCGAACAGGGTGGCACTGAAGCTTTCTTT. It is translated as CASTEQGGTEAFF.

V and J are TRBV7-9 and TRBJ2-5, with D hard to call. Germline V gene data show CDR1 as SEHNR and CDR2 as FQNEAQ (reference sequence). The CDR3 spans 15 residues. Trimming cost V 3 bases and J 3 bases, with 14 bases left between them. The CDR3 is CASSLHSRQKETQYF. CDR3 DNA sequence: TGTGCCAGCAGCTTGCACTCGCGGCAGAAAGAGACCCAGTACTTC.

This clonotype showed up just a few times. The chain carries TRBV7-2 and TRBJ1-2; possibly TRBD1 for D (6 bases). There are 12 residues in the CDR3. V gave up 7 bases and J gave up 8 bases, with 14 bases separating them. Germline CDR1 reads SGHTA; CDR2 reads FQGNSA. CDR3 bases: TGTGCCAGCACCGCCGGGACACGAGGCTACACCTTC. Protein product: CASTAGTRGYTF. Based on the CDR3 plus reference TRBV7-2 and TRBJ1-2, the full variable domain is GAGVSQSPSNKVTEKGKDVELRCDPISGHTALYWYRQSLGQGLEFLIYFQGNSAPDKSGLPSDRFSAERTGGSVSTLTIQRTQQEDSAVYLCASTAGTRGYTFGSGTRLTVV.

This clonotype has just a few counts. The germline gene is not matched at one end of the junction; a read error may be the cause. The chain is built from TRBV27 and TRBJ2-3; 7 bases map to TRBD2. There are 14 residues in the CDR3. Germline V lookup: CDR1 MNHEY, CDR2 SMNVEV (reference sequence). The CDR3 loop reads CASSPKTSRDTQYF. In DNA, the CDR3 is TGTGCCAGCAGCCCAAAGACTAGCAGAGATACGCAGTATTTT.

The CDR3: CASAIDNAGELFF. CDR3 nucleotide sequence: TGTGCCAGCGCGATAGACAACGCCGGGGAGCTGTTTTTT. The chain employs TRBV7-2 and TRBJ2-2; unclear D gene. V shed 8 bases and J shed 6 bases, with 13 bases lying between them. Germline CDR1 is SGHTA and CDR2 is FQGNSA. The CDR3 loop spans 13 amino acids.

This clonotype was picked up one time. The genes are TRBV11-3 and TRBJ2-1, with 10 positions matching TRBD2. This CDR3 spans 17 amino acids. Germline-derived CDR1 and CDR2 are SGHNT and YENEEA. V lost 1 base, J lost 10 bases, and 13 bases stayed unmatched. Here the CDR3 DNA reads TGTGCCAGCAGCTTAGCCGGCCCCAGCGGGAGGGCCGGCGAGCAGTTCTTC. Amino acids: CASSLAGPSGRAGEQFF.

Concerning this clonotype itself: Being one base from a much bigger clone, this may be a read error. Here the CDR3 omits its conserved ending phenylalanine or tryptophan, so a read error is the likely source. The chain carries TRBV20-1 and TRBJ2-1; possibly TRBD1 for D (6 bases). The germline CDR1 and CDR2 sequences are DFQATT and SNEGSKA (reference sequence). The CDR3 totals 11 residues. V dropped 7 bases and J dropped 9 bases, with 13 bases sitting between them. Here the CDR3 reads CSVPGDTEQFL. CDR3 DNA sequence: TGCAGTGTACCCGGGGACACTGAGCAGTTCTTG.

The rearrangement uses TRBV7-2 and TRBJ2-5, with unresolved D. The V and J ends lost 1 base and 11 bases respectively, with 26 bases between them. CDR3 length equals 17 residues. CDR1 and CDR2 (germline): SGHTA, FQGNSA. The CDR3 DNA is TGTGCCAGCAGCTTAGTCGCCCTAGGCGGCTCCTACAATGAGCAGTACTTC. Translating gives CASSLVALGGSYNEQYF.

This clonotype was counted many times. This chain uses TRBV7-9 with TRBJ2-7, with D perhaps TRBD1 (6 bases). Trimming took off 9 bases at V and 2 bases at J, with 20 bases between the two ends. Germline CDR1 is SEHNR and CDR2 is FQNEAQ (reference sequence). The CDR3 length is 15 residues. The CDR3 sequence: CASSSKDSPTYEQYF. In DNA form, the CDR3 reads TGTGCCAGTTCCTCGAAGGACAGCCCAACCTACGAGCAGTACTTC.

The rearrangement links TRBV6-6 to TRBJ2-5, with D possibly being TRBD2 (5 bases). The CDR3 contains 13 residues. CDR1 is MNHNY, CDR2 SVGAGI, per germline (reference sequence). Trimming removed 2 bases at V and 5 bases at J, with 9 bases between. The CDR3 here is CASSYGLAETQYF. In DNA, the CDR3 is TGTGCCAGCAGTTACGGGCTAGCCGAGACCCAGTACTTC.

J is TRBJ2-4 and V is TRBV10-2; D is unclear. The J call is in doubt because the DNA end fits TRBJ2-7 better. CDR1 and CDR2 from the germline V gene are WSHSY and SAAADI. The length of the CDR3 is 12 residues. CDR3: CASRVSAYEQYF. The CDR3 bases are TGCGCCAGCAGGGTCAGTGCCTACGAGCAGTACTTC.

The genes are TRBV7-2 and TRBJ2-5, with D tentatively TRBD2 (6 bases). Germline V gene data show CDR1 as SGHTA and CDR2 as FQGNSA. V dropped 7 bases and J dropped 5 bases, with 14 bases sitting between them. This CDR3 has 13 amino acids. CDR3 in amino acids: CASTPGVGETQYF. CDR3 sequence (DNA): TGTGCCAGCACCCCGGGAGTTGGGGAGACCCAGTACTTC.

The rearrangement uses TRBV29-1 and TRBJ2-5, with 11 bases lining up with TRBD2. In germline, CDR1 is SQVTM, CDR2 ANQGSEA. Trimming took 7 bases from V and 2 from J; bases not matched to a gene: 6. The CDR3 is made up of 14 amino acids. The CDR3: CSGVLAGDQETQYF. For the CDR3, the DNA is TGCAGCGGAGTACTAGCGGGGGATCAAGAGACCCAGTACTTC.

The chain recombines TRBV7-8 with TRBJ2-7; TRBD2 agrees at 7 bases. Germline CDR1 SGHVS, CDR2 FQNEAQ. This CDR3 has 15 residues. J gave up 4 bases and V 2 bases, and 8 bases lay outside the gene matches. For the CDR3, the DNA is TGTGCCAGCAGCTTACGGACGGGGGGACCTTACGAGCAGTACTTC. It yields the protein CASSLRTGGPYEQYF.

This CDR3 reads CASSQPPNRTDYGYTF. CDR3 nucleotides: TGCGCCAGCAGCCAACCCCCGAACAGGACGGACTATGGCTACACCTTC. The genes are TRBV4-1 and TRBJ1-2; D is possibly TRBD1 (5 bases). Germline V CDR1 and CDR2: MGHRA, YSYEKL. CDR3 length equals 16 residues. The V end lost 2 bases, the J end lost 3 bases, and 16 bases lay between the germline ends.

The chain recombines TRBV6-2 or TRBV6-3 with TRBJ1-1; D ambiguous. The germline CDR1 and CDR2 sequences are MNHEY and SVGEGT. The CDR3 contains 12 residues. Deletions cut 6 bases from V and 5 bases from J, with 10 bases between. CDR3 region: CASRGFGTEAFF. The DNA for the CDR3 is TGTGCCAGCAGGGGGTTCGGGACTGAAGCTTTCTTT.

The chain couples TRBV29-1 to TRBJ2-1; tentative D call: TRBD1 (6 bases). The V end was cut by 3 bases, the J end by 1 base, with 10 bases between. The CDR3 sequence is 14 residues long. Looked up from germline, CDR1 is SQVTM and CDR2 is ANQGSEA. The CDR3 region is CSVDPGASYNEQFF. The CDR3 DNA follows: TGCAGCGTTGATCCAGGGGCATCCTACAATGAGCAGTTCTTC.

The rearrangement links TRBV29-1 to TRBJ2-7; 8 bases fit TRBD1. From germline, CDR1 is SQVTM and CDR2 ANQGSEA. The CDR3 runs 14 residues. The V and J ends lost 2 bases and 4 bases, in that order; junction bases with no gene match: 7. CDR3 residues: CSVELGQGTYEQYF. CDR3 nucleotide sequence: TGCAGCGTTGAATTAGGACAGGGTACTTACGAGCAGTACTTC.

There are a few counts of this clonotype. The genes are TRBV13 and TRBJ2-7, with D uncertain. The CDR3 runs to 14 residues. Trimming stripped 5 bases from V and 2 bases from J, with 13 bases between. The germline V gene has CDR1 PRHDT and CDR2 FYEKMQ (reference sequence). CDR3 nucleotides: TGTGCCAGCAGCCCCCGGACGGCCACCTACGAGCAGTACTTC. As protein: CASSPRTATYEQYF.

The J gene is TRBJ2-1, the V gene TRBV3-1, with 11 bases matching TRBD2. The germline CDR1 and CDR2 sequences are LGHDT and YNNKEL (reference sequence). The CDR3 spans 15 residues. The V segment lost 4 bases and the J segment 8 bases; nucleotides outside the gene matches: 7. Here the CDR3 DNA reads TGTGCCAGCAGCCCTCTTAGCGGGAGGGGAGATGAGCAGTTCTTC. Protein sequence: CASSPLSGRGDEQFF.

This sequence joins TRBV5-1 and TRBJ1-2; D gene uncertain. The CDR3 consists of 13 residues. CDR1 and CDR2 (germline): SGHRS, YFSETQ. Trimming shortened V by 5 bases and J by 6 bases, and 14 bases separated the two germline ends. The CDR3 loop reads CASRPEWGDGYTF. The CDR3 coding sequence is TGCGCCAGCAGGCCCGAGTGGGGAGATGGCTACACCTTC.

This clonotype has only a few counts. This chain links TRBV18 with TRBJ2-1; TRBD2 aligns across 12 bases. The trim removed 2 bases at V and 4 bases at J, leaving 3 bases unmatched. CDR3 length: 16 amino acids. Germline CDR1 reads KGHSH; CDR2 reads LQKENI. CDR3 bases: TGTGCCAGCTCACCAATCACTAGCGGGAGGTACAATGAGCAGTTCTTC. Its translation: CASSPITSGRYNEQFF. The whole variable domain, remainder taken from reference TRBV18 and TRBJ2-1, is NAGVMQNPRHLVRRRGQEARLRCSPMKGHSHVYWYRQLPEEGLKFMVYLQKENIIDESGMPKERFSAEFPKEGPSILRIQQVVRGDSAAYFCASSPITSGRYNEQFFGPGTRLTVL.

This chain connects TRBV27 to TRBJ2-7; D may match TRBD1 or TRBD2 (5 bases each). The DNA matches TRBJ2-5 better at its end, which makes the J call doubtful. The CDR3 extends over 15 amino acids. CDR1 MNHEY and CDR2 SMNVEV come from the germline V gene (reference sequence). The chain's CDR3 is CASSPKPGRKETQYF. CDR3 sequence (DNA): TGTGCCAGCAGTCCAAAACCGGGACGTAAAGAGACCCAGTACTTC.